Presented here are 24 T cell receptor beta chains from one specimen sequenced in a study of T cell responses to AZD1222 COVID-19 vaccine. TCRdb's copy holds only in-frame clones and misses some; the assay was immunoSEQ multiplex PCR. The table has 95,000 to 150,000 clones, around 92% seen once. Sequenced material: peripheral blood, taken on day 0 of AZD1222 vaccination. The source is an adult in good health.

The rearrangement uses TRBV4-1 and TRBJ2-7, with 11 bases that match TRBD2. The CDR3 is 15 residues long. The V gene's germline CDR1 is MGHRA and CDR2 YSYEKL. The J segment lost 6 bases and the V segment lost 5 bases, leaving 9 bases of the junction unmatched. The CDR3 coding sequence is TGCGCCAGCAGCATACTAGCGGGAGAACGGGCCGAGCAGTACTTC. It encodes CASSILAGERAEQYF.

This rearrangement joins TRBV6-1 to TRBJ1-6, with 7 bases matching TRBD1. V trimming: 0 bases; J trimming: 8 bases; junction bases outside the gene matches: 10. This CDR3 is built from 17 residues. Germline-derived CDR1 and CDR2 are MNHNS and SASEGT. DNA of the CDR3: TGTGCCAGCAGTGAAGCCCCGGGGGGGCAGGGGGATTCACCCCTCCACTTT. Protein: CASSEAPGGQGDSPLHF.

V gene TRBV14 combines with J gene TRBJ1-4; no firm D call. Germline CDR1 and CDR2: SGHDN and FVKESK. CDR3 length equals 14 residues. The germline V and J ends were trimmed by 0 bases and 8 bases, with 10 bases remaining between them. The CDR3 reads CASSQDRAGEKLFF. The CDR3 DNA is TGTGCCAGCAGCCAAGATAGGGCGGGGGAAAAACTGTTTTTT.

This chain uses TRBV4-3 with TRBJ1-5; D not certain. Germline V gene sequence: CDR1 LGHNA, CDR2 YSLEER. The CDR3 totals 13 residues. The V end was cut by 0 bases, the J end by 7 bases, with 7 bases between. CDR3 sequence (DNA): TGCGCCAGCAGCCAAGAAAAGGGCCAGCCCCAGCATTTT. It codes for CASSQEKGQPQHF.

The rearrangement uses TRBV11-2 and TRBJ2-4; 9 bases align to TRBD2. CDR1 and CDR2 from the germline V gene are SGHAT and FQNNGV. The CDR3 length is 13 residues. The junction had 4 bases not matched to a gene; V was cut back by 1 base and J by 12 bases. The CDR3 here is CASSLASGTDQYF. The CDR3 nucleotides are TGTGCCAGCAGCTTAGCTAGCGGGACGGATCAGTACTTC.

CDR3 region: CASSLATGYTF. For the CDR3, the DNA is TGTGCCAGCAGCCTAGCTACTGGCTACACCTTC. The chain recombines TRBV6-2 or TRBV6-3 with TRBJ1-2; unclear D gene. The CDR3 is made up of 11 amino acids. CDR1 is MNHEY, CDR2 SVGEGT, per germline. Trimming cost V 6 bases and J 7 bases, with 9 bases left between them.

This clone showed up just once. This chain links TRBV3-1 (or the pseudogene TRBV3-2) with TRBJ2-5, with D hard to call. In germline, CDR1 is LGHDT, CDR2 YNNKEL (reference sequence). This CDR3 is built from 12 residues. Deletions cut 2 bases from V and 5 bases from J, with 6 bases between. The CDR3 loop is CASSQRTETQYF. The CDR3 nucleotides are TGTGCCAGCAGCCAACGAACCGAGACCCAGTACTTC.

The chain joins TRBV9 to TRBJ1-3, with D maybe TRBD1 (5 bases). The CDR3 spans 16 residues. Trimming cost V 2 bases and J 5 bases, with 17 bases left between them. CDR1 SGDLS and CDR2 YYNGEE come from the germline V gene. The CDR3 here is CASSVAEGVNRNTIYF. DNA of the CDR3: TGTGCCAGCAGCGTGGCAGAAGGGGTCAATCGAAACACCATATATTTT.

The chain is built from TRBV6-4 and TRBJ1-5; 7 nucleotides line up with TRBD1. The CDR3 consists of 17 residues. Germline trimming cut 4 bases from V and 5 bases from J; bases unmatched to any gene: 14. The germline CDR1 and CDR2 sequences are MRHNA and SNTAGT. The CDR3 reads CASSVFKPPGGDQPQHF. In DNA, the CDR3 is TGTGCCAGCAGTGTGTTCAAACCTCCAGGGGGAGATCAGCCCCAGCATTTT.

This sequence joins TRBV9 and TRBJ1-6, with D possibly being TRBD1 (5 bases). The CDR3 runs 14 residues. Germline V gene lookup returns CDR1 SGDLS and CDR2 YYNGEE. The V end was cut by 4 bases, the J end by 4 bases, with 9 bases between. The CDR3, as DNA: TGTGCCAGCAGCCTCGGGGGGTATAATTCACCCCTCCACTTT. Amino acids: CASSLGGYNSPLHF.

The V call is TRBV19, the J call TRBJ1-1, with 11 bases fitting TRBD1. V lost 3 bases to trimming and J lost 6 bases; unmatched junction nucleotides: 0. Germline loops: CDR1 LNHDA, CDR2 SQIVND (reference sequence). This CDR3 comprises 13 residues. The CDR3 DNA sequence: TGTGCCAGTAGTATGGGACAGGGGGCTGAAGCTTTCTTT. Residues: CASSMGQGAEAFF.

The V gene is TRBV6-6, the J gene TRBJ1-2; D may be TRBD1 (5 bases). Trimming stripped 6 bases from V and 6 bases from J, with 20 bases between. The length of the CDR3 is 15 residues. CDR1 is MNHNY and CDR2 is SVGAGI in the germline V gene (reference sequence). The CDR3 sequence is CASRESRDFGDGYTF. DNA of the CDR3: TGTGCCAGCAGAGAATCCAGGGACTTTGGGGATGGCTACACCTTC.

The chain recombines TRBV7-9 with TRBJ2-5, with 10 nucleotides matching TRBD1. Germline V gene sequence: CDR1 SEHNR, CDR2 FQNEAQ (reference sequence). J gave up 5 bases and V 0 bases, and 9 bases lay outside the gene matches. This CDR3 contains 17 residues. CDR3 DNA sequence: TGTGCCAGCAGCTTAGCTCGGACAGGGGGTTTTGGGGAGACCCAGTACTTC. Amino acid sequence: CASSLARTGGFGETQYF.

The V gene is TRBV7-9, the J gene TRBJ2-7; maybe TRBD1 (6 bases). Germline V gene data show CDR1 as SEHNR and CDR2 as FQNEAQ (reference sequence). The CDR3 covers 18 residues. Trimming stripped 5 bases from V and 4 bases from J, with 27 bases between. CDR3: CASSGPRLEQGRLYEQYF. For the CDR3, the DNA is TGTGCCAGCAGCGGTCCGCGTTTGGAACAGGGCCGATTATACGAGCAGTACTTC.

The V gene is TRBV28, the J gene TRBJ1-2; tentative D call: TRBD1 (6 bases). From germline, CDR1 is MDHEN and CDR2 SYDVKM. The CDR3 runs 14 residues. With 4 bases removed from V and 3 bases from J, the gap between germline ends came to 12 bases. In DNA, the CDR3 is TGTGCCAGCAGTTCCAGGGGTTTGGACTATGGCTACACCTTC. This translates into CASSSRGLDYGYTF.

This sequence joins TRBV7-2 and TRBJ2-7; 7 nucleotides agree with TRBD1. V gave up 4 bases and J gave up 3 bases; unmatched junction bases: 9. Germline values: CDR1 SGHTA, CDR2 FQGNSA. The CDR3 contains 15 residues. The CDR3 protein is CASSSGQLRGYEQYF. The CDR3, as DNA: TGTGCCAGCAGCTCGGGACAGCTTAGGGGCTACGAGCAGTACTTC.

This clone has more than one count but fewer than ten. The chain couples TRBV4-3 to TRBJ2-6; unclear D gene. This CDR3 comprises 15 residues. The germline V gene encodes CDR1 LGHNA and CDR2 YSLEER. V lost 1 base and J 0 bases, leaving 4 bases between the germline ends. CDR3 loop: CASSQGFSGANVLTF. The CDR3 DNA reads TGCGCCAGCAGCCAAGGATTCTCTGGGGCCAACGTCCTGACTTTC.

This chain joins TRBV27 and TRBJ1-6, with 11 positions matching TRBD1. CDR3 length: 16 residues. V gave up 4 bases and J gave up 6 bases; unmatched junction bases: 5. The germline V gene encodes CDR1 MNHEY and CDR2 SMNVEV (reference sequence). CDR3 loop: CASSSRDRGSNSPLHF. The CDR3 DNA reads as TGTGCCAGCAGTTCCCGGGACAGGGGGAGTAATTCACCCCTCCACTTT.

The chain employs TRBV19 and TRBJ1-1, with D possibly TRBD1 on 5 matching bases. The V end lost 8 bases, the J end lost 3 bases, and 19 bases lay between the germline ends. The CDR3 runs to 15 residues. Germline CDR1 reads LNHDA; CDR2 reads SQIVND (reference sequence). The CDR3 loop is CASQNPQGVHTEAFF. CDR3 nucleotides: TGTGCCAGTCAAAACCCCCAGGGAGTGCACACTGAAGCTTTCTTT.

This chain connects TRBV7-2 to TRBJ1-1; D ambiguous. V was cut by 3 bases and J by 0 bases, with 8 bases left in between. Germline CDR1 and CDR2: SGHTA and FQGNSA. The CDR3 extends over 14 amino acids. The CDR3 spells CASSFGSVNTEAFF. CDR3 coding DNA: TGTGCCAGCAGCTTTGGTAGCGTGAACACTGAAGCTTTCTTT.

The chain carries TRBV6-5 and TRBJ1-5; TRBD1 matches 8 bases. This CDR3 comprises 15 residues. V shed 6 bases, J shed 3 bases, and the junction held 7 bases outside the gene matches. From germline, CDR1 is MNHEY and CDR2 SVGAGI. This CDR3 reads CASSDEDRDNQPQHF. CDR3 coding DNA: TGTGCCAGCAGCGATGAGGACAGGGACAATCAGCCCCAGCATTTT.

The chain employs TRBV7-9 and TRBJ2-7, with D perhaps matching TRBD1 or TRBD2 (5 bases each). V gave up 4 bases and J gave up 3 bases, with 19 bases separating them. Germline V gene lookup returns CDR1 SEHNR and CDR2 FQNEAQ (reference sequence). The CDR3 loop spans 16 amino acids. The CDR3 nucleotides are TGTGCCAGCAGCTCCCGACTCCGGGACGGACACTACGAGCAGTACTTC. It translates to CASSSRLRDGHYEQYF.

Only a few counts were recorded for this clone. The chain couples TRBV7-2 to TRBJ1-4, with unresolved D. Looked up from germline, CDR1 is SGHTA and CDR2 is FQGNSA. The CDR3 spans 13 residues. The V end was cut by 4 bases, the J end by 8 bases, with 11 bases between. Here the CDR3 DNA reads TGTGCCAGCAGCTCGTCTCGAGTCGAAAAACTGTTTTTT. It translates to CASSSSRVEKLFF.

The V and J genes are TRBV7-9 and TRBJ2-7; D remains ambiguous. V was trimmed by 2 bases and J by 0 bases, leaving 20 bases between them. Per germline, CDR1 SEHNR and CDR2 FQNEAQ (reference sequence). CDR3 length equals 18 residues. The CDR3 loop reads CASSLYTVRGVSSYEQYF. The CDR3 nucleotides are TGTGCCAGCAGCTTATACACTGTTCGCGGAGTGAGCTCCTACGAGCAGTACTTC.